The rows below give T cell receptor beta chains drawn from one sample of a study of beta chain features in type 1 diabetes. Assay used: immunoSEQ multiplex PCR; TCRdb lists only in-frame clones, some missing. The table has fewer than 110,000 clones, roughly 28% seen once. Sequenced sample: central memory CD4+ T cells from blood. The receptors were sampled from a woman aged 18 to 35 with type 1 diabetes. CDR3s include the opening cysteine and the closing phenylalanine or tryptophan. D genes are given only for firm matches. Size tells how often a clone was seen (once, few, many) or the class of an expanded clone, and some rows leave it out.

d_call | j_call | v_call | clone_size | cdr3_nt | cdr3_aa
- | TRBJ1-2 | TRBV27 | - | TGTGCCAGCAGTTTAGGGGCAGTGGCCTATGGCTACACCTTC | CASSLGAVAYGYTF
TRBD1 | TRBJ1-4 | TRBV30 | - | TGTGCCTGGGGAACACAGGGGGCGCAGAAACTGTTTTTT | CAWGTQGAQKLFF
TRBD1 | TRBJ2-7 | TRBV5-1 | - | TGCGCCAGCAGCTTACAGACAGGGGGCTACGAGCAGGACTTC | CASSLQTGGYEQDF
TRBD1 | TRBJ1-2 | TRBV2 | - | TGTGCCAGCAGTGTTGCCGGGACAGCCAACTATGGCTACACCTTC | CASSVAGTANYGYTF
- | TRBJ2-3 | TRBV29-1 | few | TGCAGCGTACGACAGGTTGGTACGCAGTATTTT | CSVRQVGTQYF
- | TRBJ1-5 | TRBV4-2 | - | TGTGCCAGCAGCCAAGCGCAGGGCAGTCAGCCCCAGCATTTT | CASSQAQGSQPQHF
TRBD1 | TRBJ1-2 | TRBV14 | few | TGTGCCAGCAGCCAAGCGGGACAGAATTATGGCTACACCTTC | CASSQAGQNYGYTF
- | TRBJ2-2 | TRBV5-1 | - | TGCGCCAGCAGCTTAACCGGTAACACCGGGGAGCTGTTTTTT | CASSLTGNTGELFF
- | TRBJ1-2 | TRBV30 | few | TGTGCCTGGAGCATGGGGGGGAATCTTGGCTACACCTTC | CAWSMGGNLGYTF
- | TRBJ1-3 | TRBV2 | - | TGTGCCAGCAGTGTTACAGGGAATGGAAACACCATATATTTT | CASSVTGNGNTIYF
TRBD1 | TRBJ2-1 | TRBV19 | - | TGTGCCAGTAGATCCCGGGACAGCCCCATCGATGAGCAGTTCTTC | CASRSRDSPIDEQFF
TRBD1 | TRBJ1-4 | TRBV7-6 | - | TGTGCCAGCAGCTTCGGACAGGGTAGAGATGAAAAACTGTTTTTT | CASSFGQGRDEKLFF
- | TRBJ2-5 | TRBV6-5 | many | TGTGCCAGCACCACTATCGGGGGAGAGACCCAGTACTTC | CASTTIGGETQYF
- | TRBJ1-1 | TRBV5-4 | - | TGTGCCAGCACCCCTGAGGGGGGGGTCCTTTTGAACACTGAAGCTTTCTTT | CASTPEGGVLLNTEAFF
- | TRBJ1-1 | TRBV4-3 | few | TGCGCCAGCAGCCCATCGGGAGGCAGGAAGGGCCCTGAAGCTTTCTTT | CASSPSGGRKGPEAFF
- | TRBJ2-5 | TRBV7-8 | - | TGTGCCAGCAGCCCAGGGTCCCAGGCGAAGACCCAGTACTTC | CASSPGSQAKTQYF
TRBD1 | TRBJ1-1 | TRBV5-1 | - | TGCGCCAGCAGCCCGGGACAGGCGAACACTGAAGCTTTCTTT | CASSPGQANTEAFF
TRBD1 | TRBJ1-4 | TRBV7-8 | - | TGTGCCAGCAGCCTCGGACAGGGGGCGCTTGAAGGAGAAAAACTGTTTTTT | CASSLGQGALEGEKLFF
TRBD2 | TRBJ2-1 | TRBV7-2 | few | TGTGCCAGCAGCTCTATTGTGGGGTCTAGCGGGAGAGGGAATGAGCAGTTCTTC | CASSSIVGSSGRGNEQFF
TRBD1 | TRBJ2-5 | TRBV4-1 | many | TGCGCCAGCAGCTCGCCTCCCCGGGACAGGGACCAAGAGACCCAGTACTTC | CASSSPPRDRDQETQYF
- | TRBJ2-1 | TRBV15 | - | TGTGCCACCAGCAGAGAGGGGAGACTCTTCGATGAGCAGTTCTTC | CATSREGRLFDEQFF
- | TRBJ1-1 | TRBV27 | - | TGTGCCAGCAGTTTCCGACAGTACACTGAAGCTTTCTTT | CASSFRQYTEAFF
- | TRBJ2-6 | TRBV2 | - | TGTGCCAGCAGTGAGGAGCCGGTCGTCTCTGGGGCCAACGTCCTGACTTTC | CASSEEPVVSGANVLTF
- | TRBJ2-1 | TRBV4-3 | few | TGCGCCAGCAGCCTTCAGGCGGGAAATCGTTACAATGAGCAGTTCTTC | CASSLQAGNRYNEQFF
- | TRBJ1-2 | TRBV6-5 | few | TGTGCCAGCGCCGACGGGGGAGGGAACTATGGCTACACCTTC | CASADGGGNYGYTF
TRBD2 | TRBJ2-2 | TRBV11-3 | - | TGTGCCAGCAGCTTGAGAGGACTAGCGGGAGCGAACACCGGGGAGCTGTTTTTT | CASSLRGLAGANTGELFF
- | TRBJ2-3 | TRBV5-1 | - | TGCGCCAGCAGCTTTTTACAAGAAGATACGCAGTATTTT | CASSFLQEDTQYF
- | TRBJ2-1 | TRBV15 | - | TGTGCCACCAGCAGGGTCACGCAAGGGCGGCGGGACAATGAGCAGTTCTTC | CATSRVTQGRRDNEQFF